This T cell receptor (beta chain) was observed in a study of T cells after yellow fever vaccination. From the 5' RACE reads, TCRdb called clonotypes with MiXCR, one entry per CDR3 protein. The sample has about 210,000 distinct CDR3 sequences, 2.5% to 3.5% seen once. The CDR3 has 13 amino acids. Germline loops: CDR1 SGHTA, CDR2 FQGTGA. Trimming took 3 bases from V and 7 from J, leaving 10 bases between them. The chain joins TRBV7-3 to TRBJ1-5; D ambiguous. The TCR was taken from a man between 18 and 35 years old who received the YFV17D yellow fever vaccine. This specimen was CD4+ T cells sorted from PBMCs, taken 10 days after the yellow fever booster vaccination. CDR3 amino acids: CASSFALGQPQHF. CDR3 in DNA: TGTGCCAGCAGCTTCGCCCTGGGGCAGCCCCAGCATTTT.